The rows below give T cell receptor beta chains drawn from one sample of a study of vaccination effects on CD4 cells after COVID-19. What these receptors recognize is not known. Profiled with immunoSEQ multiplex PCR; TCRdb holds only in-frame clones, not every one. The sample shows about 46,000 clones, roughly four fifths of them seen only once. The source was CD4+ T cells from PBMCs cultured without peptide, collected before COVID-19 vaccination. The receptors come from a human donor who had a prior SARS-CoV-2 infection. Both conserved end residues are part of each CDR3.

V,CDR3
TRBV21-1,CASSKVPSGSTDTQYF
TRBV5-6,CASRQDGTYGYTF
TRBV3-1/TRBV3-2,CASSHGTGGTGELFF
TRBV2,CASSEDRTLGEQYF
TRBV7-2,CASSRSRSLYEQYF
TRBV30,CACIPGTGEEQYF
TRBV5-4,CASSPGGVRNTEAFF
TRBV11-2,CASSYWDTRAFF
TRBV5-5,CASSPGYEQYF
TRBV5-4,CASSPGTAYTGELFF
TRBV28,CASSTLLAGETGVGELFF
TRBV7-7,CASSLKVRETQYF
TRBV3-1/TRBV3-2,CASSQFQGVGTEAFF
TRBV4-2,CASSQDSFSGNTIYF
TRBV7-9,CASSSFSGGSETQYF
TRBV5-5,CASRPTGDYGYTF
TRBV2,CASTLQIGVSGEQYF
TRBV7-3,CASSLRRYNEQFF
TRBV4-2,CASSRLGKPRVGQPQHF
TRBV13,CASSSEKILQQYF
TRBV5-1,CASRDQGSDGYTF
TRBV6-4,CASSPSSEPDTQYF
TRBV7-9,CASSTGTSGLDQQFF
TRBV19,CASSFGLAGVLGEQFF
TRBV12-3/TRBV12-4,CASRLTGTGELFF
TRBV4-1,CASRPVLAGAAKNIQYF
TRBV18,CASSPPGTSNQPQHF
TRBV27,CASSLSRARVPGELFF